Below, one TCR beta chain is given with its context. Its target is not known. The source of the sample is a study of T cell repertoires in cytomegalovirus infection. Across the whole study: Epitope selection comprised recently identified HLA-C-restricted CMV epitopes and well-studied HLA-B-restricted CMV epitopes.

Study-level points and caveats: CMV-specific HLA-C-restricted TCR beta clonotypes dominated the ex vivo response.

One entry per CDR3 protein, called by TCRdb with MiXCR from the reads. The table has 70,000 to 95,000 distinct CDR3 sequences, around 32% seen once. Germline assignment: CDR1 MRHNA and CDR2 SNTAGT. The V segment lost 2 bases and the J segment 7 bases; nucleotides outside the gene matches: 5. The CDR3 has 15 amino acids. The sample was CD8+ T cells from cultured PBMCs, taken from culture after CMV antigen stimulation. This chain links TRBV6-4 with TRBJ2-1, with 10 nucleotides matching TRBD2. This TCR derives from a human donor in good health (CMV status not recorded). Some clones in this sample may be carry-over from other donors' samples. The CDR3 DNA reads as TGTGCCAGCAGTGACGAGCGGGGGGGCCGTAATGAGCAGTTCTTC. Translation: CASSDERGGRNEQFF.